This T cell receptor (beta chain) was profiled in a study of T cell responses to AZD1222 COVID-19 vaccine. Regarding this clone: Its antigen is still unknown.

Notes on the study in general: The donors showed a predominance of white British ancestry and of females, with possible underestimation of clonal diversity. The study found vaccine-associated CD4 TCRs spanning spike, dominant at 160-218 and 743-854. Among those given AZD1222, only six were seropositive at baseline.

The CDR3 runs 14 residues. Trimming left V 3 bases short and J 2 bases short, with 10 bases between. Germline CDR1 reads SEHNR; CDR2 reads FQNEAQ (reference sequence). The repertoire was sequenced with immunoSEQ multiplex PCR; TCRdb's copy has only in-frame clones and lacks some. The sample lists about 130,000 clones, more than 70% occurring once. The chain is built from TRBV7-9 and TRBJ1-1; tentatively, D is TRBD1 (5 bases). The receptor comes from an adult in good health. Specimen: peripheral blood, collected on day 0 of AZD1222 vaccination. DNA for the CDR3: TGTGCCAGCAGCTTCGGGGGTCCCAACACTGAAGCTTTCTTT. It is translated as CASSFGGPNTEAFF.